This TCR beta chain was captured by sequencing in a study of cytomegalovirus exposure and HLA in healthy donors. 13 Jbeta primers and 60 Vbeta primers were used for the PCR. Here immunoSEQ multiplex PCR was the method, and the copy in TCRdb shows in-frame clones only, minus some. The profile shows about 150,000 clones, 75% to 85% of them singletons. V lost 2 bases, J lost 0 bases, and 10 bases stayed unmatched. The germline V gene has CDR1 SGHDN and CDR2 FVKESK. This CDR3 has 19 amino acids. This rearrangement joins TRBV14 to TRBJ2-1, with 10 bases fitting TRBD2. The receptor's source is a woman aged 25 to 39 in good health and CMV-seropositive. The sequenced sample was PBMCs. Here the CDR3 reads CASSQLPGTSGTSYNEQFF. The CDR3 DNA reads as TGTGCCAGCAGCCAACTTCCAGGAACTAGCGGGACCTCCTACAATGAGCAGTTCTTC. Full variable domain (rest looked up from reference TRBV14 and TRBJ2-1): EAGVTQFPSHSVIEKGQTVTLRCDPISGHDNLYWYRRVMGKEIKFLLHFVKESKQDESGMPNNRFLAERTGGTYSTLKVQPAELEDSGVYFCASSQLPGTSGTSYNEQFFGPGTRLTVL.